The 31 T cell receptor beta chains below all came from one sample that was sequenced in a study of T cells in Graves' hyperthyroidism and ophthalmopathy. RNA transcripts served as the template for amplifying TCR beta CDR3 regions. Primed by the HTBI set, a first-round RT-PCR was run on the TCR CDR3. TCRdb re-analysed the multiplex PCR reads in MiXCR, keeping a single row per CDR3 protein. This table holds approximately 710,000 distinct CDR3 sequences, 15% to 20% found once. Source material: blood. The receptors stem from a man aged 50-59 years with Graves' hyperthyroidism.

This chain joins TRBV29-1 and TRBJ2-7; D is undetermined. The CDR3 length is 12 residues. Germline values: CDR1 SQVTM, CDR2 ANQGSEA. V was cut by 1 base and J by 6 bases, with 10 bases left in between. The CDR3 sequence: CSVEGGPREQYF. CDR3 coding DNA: TGCAGCGTTGAAGGCGGACCTCGCGAGCAGTACTTC.

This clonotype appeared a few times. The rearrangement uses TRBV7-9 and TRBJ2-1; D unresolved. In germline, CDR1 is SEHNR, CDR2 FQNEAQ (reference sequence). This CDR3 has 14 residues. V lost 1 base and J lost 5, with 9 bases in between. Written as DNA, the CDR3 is TGTGCCAGCAGCTTAGGGATAAGCCACAATGAGCAGTTCTTC. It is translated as CASSLGISHNEQFF.

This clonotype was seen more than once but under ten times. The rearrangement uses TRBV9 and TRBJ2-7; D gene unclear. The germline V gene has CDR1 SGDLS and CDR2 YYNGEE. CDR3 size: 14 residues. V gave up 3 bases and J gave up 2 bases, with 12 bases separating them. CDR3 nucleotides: TGTGCCAGCAGCGCCCGAGACCGGACCTACGAGCAGTACTTC. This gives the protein CASSARDRTYEQYF. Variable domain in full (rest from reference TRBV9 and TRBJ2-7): DSGVTQTPKHLITATGQRVTLRCSPRSGDLSVYWYQQSLDQGLQFLIQYYNGEERAKGNILERFSAQQFPDLHSELNLSSLELGDSALYFCASSARDRTYEQYFGPGTRLTVT.

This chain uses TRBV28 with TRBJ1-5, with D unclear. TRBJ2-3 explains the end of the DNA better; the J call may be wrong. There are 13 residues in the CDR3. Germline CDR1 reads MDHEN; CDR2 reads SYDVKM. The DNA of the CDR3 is TGTGCCAGCAGTTTAATAGTGAATCAGCCCCAGTATTTT. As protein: CASSLIVNQPQYF.

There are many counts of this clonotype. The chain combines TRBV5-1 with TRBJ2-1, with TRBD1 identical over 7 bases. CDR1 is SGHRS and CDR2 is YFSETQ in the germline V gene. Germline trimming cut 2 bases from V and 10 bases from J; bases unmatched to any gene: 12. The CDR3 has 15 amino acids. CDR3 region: CASSFEFETGLEQFF. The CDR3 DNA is TGCGCCAGCAGCTTTGAATTCGAGACAGGGCTGGAGCAGTTCTTC. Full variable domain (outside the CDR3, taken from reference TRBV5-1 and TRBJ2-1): KAGVTQTPRYLIKTRGQQVTLSCSPISGHRSVSWYQQTPGQGLQFLFEYFSETQRNKGNFPGRFSGRQFSNSRSEMNVSTLELGDSALYLCASSFEFETGLEQFFGPGTRLTVL.

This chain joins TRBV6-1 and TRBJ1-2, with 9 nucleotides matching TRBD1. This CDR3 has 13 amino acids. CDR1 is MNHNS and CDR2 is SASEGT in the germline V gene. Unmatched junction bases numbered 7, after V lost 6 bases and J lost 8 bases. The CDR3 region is CASSPGTGPGYTF. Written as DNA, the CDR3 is TGTGCCAGCAGCCCCGGGACAGGGCCCGGCTACACCTTC.

CDR3 region: CASSLWLAGVENEQYF. CDR3 nucleotides: TGCGCCAGCAGCTTGTGGTTAGCGGGAGTGGAGAACGAGCAGTACTTC. This rearrangement joins TRBV5-1 to TRBJ2-7; TRBD2 matches at 9 bases. V trimming: 1 base; J trimming: 5 bases; junction bases outside the gene matches: 10. This CDR3 contains 16 residues. CDR1 is SGHRS and CDR2 is YFSETQ in the germline V gene.

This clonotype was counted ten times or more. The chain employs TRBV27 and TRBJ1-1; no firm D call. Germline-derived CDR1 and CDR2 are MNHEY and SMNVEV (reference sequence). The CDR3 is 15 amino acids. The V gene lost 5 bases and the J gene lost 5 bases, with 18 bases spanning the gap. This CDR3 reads CASSPYGKGGTEAFF. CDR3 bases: TGTGCCAGCAGTCCCTATGGGAAGGGAGGTACTGAAGCTTTCTTT.

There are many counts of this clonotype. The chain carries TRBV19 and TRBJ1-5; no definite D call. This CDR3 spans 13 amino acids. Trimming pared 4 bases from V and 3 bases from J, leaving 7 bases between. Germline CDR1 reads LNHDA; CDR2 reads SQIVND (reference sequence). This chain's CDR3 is CASSSQINQPQHF. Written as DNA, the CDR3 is TGTGCCAGTAGTAGTCAGATCAATCAGCCCCAGCATTTT.

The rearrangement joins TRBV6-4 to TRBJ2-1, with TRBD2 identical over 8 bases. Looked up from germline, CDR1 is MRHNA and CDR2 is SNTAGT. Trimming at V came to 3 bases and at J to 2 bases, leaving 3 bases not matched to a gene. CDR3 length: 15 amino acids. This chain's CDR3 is CASSDLAGAYNEQFF. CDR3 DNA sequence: TGTGCCAGCAGTGATCTAGCGGGTGCCTACAATGAGCAGTTCTTC.

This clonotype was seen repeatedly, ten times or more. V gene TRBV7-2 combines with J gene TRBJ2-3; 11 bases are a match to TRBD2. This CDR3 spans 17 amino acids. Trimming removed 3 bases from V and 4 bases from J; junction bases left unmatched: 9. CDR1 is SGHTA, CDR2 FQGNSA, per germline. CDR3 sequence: CASSFSGLAAPADTQYF. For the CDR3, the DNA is TGTGCCAGCAGCTTCTCGGGACTAGCGGCTCCGGCAGATACGCAGTATTTT.

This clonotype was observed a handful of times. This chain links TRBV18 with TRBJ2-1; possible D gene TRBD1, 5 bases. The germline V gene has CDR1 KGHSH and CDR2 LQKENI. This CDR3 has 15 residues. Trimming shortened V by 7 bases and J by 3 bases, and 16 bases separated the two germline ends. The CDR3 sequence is CASLQTESVYNEQFF. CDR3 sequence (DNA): TGTGCCAGCTTACAGACAGAATCTGTCTACAATGAGCAGTTCTTC.

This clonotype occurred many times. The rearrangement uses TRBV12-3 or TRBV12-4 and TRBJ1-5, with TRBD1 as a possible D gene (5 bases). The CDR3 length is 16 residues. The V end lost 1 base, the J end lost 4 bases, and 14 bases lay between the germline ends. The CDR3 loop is CASSLVGQGPNQPQHF. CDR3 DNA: TGTGCCAGCAGTTTAGTGGGGCAAGGGCCTAATCAGCCCCAGCATTTT.

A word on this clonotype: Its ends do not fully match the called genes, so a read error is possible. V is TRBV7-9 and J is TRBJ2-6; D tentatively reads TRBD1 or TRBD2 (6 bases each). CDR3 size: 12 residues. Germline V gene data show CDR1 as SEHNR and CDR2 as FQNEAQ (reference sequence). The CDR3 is CASSPGANVPTF. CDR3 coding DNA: TGTGCCAGCAGCCCGGGGGCCAACGTCCCGACTTTC.

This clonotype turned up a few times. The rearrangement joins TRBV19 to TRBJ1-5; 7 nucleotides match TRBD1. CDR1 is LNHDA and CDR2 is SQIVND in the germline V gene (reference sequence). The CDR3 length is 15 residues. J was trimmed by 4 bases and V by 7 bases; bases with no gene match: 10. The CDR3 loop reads CASTRTRTGNQPQHF. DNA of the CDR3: TGTGCCAGTACCAGAACCCGGACAGGAAATCAGCCCCAGCATTTT. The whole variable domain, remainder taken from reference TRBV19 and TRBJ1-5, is DGGITQSPKYLFRKEGQNVTLSCEQNLNHDAMYWYRQDPGQGLRLIYYSQIVNDFQKGDIAEGYSVSREKKESFPLTVTSAQKNPTAFYLCASTRTRTGNQPQHFGDGTRLSIL.

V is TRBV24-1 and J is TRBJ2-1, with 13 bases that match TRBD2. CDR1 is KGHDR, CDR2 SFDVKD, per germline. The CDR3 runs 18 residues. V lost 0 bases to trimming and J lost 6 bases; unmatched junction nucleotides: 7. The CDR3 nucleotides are TGTGCCACCAGTGATTTGCAGACGGGACTAGCGGGATTCAATGAGCAGTTCTTC. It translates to CATSDLQTGLAGFNEQFF.

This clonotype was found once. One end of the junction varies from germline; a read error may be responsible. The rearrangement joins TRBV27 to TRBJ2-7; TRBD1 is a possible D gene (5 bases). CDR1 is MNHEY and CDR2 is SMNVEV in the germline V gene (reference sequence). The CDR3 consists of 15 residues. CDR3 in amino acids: CARSLSGYFSYEQYF. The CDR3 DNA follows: TGTGCCAGAAGTTTATCAGGGTACTTCTCCTACGAGCAGTACTTC.

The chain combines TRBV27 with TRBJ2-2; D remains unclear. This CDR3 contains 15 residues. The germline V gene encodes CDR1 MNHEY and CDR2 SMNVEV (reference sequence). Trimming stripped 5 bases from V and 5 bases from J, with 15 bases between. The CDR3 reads CASSLGLPPTGELFF. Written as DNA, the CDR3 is TGTGCCAGCAGTCTCGGTCTCCCTCCTACCGGGGAGCTGTTTTTT.

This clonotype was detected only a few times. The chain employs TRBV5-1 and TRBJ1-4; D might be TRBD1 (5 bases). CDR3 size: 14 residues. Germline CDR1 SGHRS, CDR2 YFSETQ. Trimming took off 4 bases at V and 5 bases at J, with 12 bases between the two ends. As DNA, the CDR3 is TGCGCCAGCAGCGCCGGGGCAGAAAATGAAAAACTGTTTTTT. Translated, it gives CASSAGAENEKLFF.

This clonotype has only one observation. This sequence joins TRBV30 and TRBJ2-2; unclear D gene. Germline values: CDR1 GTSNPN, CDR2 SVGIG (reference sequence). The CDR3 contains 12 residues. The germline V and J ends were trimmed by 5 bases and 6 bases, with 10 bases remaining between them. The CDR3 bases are TGTGCCTGGGGGGTAGTGGCCGGGGAGCTGTTTTTT. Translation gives CAWGVVAGELFF.

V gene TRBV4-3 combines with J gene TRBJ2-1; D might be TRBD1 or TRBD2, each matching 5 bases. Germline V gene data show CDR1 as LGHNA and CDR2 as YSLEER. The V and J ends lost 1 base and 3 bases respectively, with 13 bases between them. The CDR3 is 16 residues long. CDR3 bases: TGCGCCAGCAGCCAAGGGGGGAGCGGAATCTACAATGAGCAGTTCTTC. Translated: CASSQGGSGIYNEQFF.

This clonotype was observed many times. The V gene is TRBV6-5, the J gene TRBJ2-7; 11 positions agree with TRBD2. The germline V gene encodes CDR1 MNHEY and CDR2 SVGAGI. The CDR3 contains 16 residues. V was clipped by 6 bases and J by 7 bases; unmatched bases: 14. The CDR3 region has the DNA TGTGCCAGCAGATCCCTTATAGCGGGAGGGCTACGGGAGCAGTACTTC. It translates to CASRSLIAGGLREQYF.

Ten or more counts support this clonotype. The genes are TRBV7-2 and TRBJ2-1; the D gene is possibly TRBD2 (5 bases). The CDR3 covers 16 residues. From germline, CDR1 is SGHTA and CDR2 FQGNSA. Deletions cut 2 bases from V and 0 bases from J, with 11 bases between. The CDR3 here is CASSLYAGSSYNEQFF. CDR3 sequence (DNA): TGTGCCAGCAGCTTATACGCGGGTAGCTCCTACAATGAGCAGTTCTTC.

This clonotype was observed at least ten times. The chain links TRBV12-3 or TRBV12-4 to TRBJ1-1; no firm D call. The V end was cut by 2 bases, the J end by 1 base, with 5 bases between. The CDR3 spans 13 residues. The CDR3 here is CASSLSGNTEAFF. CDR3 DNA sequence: TGTGCCAGCAGTTTAAGCGGGAACACTGAAGCTTTCTTT.

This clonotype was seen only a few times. CDR3 DNA: TGTGCCAGCAGCCAGTCGGGATTCTCCTACGAGCAGTACTTC. It is translated as CASSQSGFSYEQYF. V usage is TRBV3-1 and J usage is TRBJ2-7, with D possibly being TRBD2 (5 bases). The CDR3 consists of 14 residues. The V and J ends lost 3 bases and 0 bases respectively, with 9 bases between them. Per the germline V gene, CDR1 is LGHDT and CDR2 is YNNKEL (reference sequence).

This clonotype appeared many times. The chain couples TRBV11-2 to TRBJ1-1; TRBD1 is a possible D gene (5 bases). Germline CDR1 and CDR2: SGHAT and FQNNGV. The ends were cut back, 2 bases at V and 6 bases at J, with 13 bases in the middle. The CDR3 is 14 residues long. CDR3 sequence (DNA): TGTGCCAGCAGCTTAAGAGAGATGGGGGCTGAAGCTTTCTTT. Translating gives CASSLREMGAEAFF.

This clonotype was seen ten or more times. The DNA of the CDR3 is TGCGCCAGCAGCCCTCGGTCACAGGGGGTAAACGAGCAGTACTTC. Translating gives CASSPRSQGVNEQYF. The V call is TRBV5-1, the J call TRBJ2-7, with 8 nucleotides matching TRBD1. CDR3 length equals 15 residues. The germline CDR1 and CDR2 sequences are SGHRS and YFSETQ. V shed 4 bases, J shed 5 bases, and the junction held 11 bases outside the gene matches.

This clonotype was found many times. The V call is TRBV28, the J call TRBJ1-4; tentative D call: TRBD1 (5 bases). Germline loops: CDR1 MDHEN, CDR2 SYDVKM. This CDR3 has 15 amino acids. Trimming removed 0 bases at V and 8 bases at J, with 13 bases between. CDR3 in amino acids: CASSLWGEAVEKLFF. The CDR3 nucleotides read TGTGCCAGCAGTTTATGGGGGGAGGCGGTCGAAAAACTGTTTTTT.

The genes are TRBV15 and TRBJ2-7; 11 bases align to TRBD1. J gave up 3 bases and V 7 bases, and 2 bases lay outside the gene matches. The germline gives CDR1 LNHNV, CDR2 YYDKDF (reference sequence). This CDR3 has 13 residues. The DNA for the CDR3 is TGTGCCACCAAGGGACAGGGGGGCTACGAGCAGTACTTC. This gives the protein CATKGQGGYEQYF.

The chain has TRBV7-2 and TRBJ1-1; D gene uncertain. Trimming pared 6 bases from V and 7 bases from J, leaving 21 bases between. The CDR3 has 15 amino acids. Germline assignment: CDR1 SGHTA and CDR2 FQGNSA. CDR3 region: CASRPMETGFFEAFF. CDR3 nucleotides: TGTGCCAGCAGGCCCATGGAGACGGGTTTCTTTGAAGCTTTCTTT. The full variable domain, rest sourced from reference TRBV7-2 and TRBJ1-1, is GAGVSQSPSNKVTEKGKDVELRCDPISGHTALYWYRQSLGQGLEFLIYFQGNSAPDKSGLPSDRFSAERTGGSVSTLTIQRTQQEDSAVYLCASRPMETGFFEAFFGQGTRLTVV.

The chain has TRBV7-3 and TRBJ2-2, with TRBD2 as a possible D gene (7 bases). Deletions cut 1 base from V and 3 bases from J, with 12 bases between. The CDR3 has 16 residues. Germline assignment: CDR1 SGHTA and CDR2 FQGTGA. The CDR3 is CASSLKGGGDTGELFF. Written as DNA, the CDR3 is TGTGCCAGCAGCTTAAAGGGGGGGGGGGACACCGGGGAGCTGTTTTTT.